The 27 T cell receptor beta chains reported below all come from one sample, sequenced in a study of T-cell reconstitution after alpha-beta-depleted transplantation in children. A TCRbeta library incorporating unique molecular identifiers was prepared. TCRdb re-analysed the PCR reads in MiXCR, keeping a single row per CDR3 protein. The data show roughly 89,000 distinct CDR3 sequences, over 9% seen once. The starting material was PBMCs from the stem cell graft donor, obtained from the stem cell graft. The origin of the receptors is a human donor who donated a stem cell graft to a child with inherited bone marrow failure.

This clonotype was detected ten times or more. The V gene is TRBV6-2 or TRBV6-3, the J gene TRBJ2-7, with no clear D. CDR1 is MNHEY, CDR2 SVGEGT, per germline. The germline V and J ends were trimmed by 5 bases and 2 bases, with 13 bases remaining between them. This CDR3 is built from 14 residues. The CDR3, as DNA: TGTGCCAGCAGTCCAACGACTGGAGCCTACGAGCAGTACTTC. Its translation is CASSPTTGAYEQYF.

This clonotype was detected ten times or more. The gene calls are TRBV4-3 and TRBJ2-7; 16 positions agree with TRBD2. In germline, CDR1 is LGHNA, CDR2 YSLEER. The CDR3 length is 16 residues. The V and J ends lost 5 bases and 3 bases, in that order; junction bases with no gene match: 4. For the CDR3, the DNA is TGCGCCAGCAGCGAGGGACTAGCGGGGGGGCGCTACGAGCAGTACTTC. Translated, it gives CASSEGLAGGRYEQYF.

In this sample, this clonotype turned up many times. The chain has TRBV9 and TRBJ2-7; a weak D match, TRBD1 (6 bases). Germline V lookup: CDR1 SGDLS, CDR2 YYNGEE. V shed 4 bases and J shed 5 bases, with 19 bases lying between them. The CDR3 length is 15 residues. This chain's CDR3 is CASSPPAQGSHEQYF. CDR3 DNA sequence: TGTGCCAGCAGCCCCCCGGCCCAGGGGAGTCACGAGCAGTACTTC.

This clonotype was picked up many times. CDR3 sequence: CSASPGTGGREQYF. The CDR3 bases are TGCAGTGCTAGCCCCGGGACAGGGGGCAGGGAGCAGTACTTC. The chain combines TRBV20-1 with TRBJ2-7, with 12 bases fitting TRBD1. This CDR3 comprises 14 residues. Germline V CDR1 and CDR2: DFQATT, SNEGSKA (reference sequence). The V gene end was trimmed by 3 bases and the J gene end by 7 bases; junction bases not matched to a gene: 7.

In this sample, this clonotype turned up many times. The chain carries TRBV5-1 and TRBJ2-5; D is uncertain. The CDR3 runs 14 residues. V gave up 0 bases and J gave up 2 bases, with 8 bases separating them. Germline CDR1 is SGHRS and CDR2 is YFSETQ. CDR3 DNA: TGCGCCAGCAGCTTGGAAGGGAATCAAGAGACCCAGTACTTC. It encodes CASSLEGNQETQYF. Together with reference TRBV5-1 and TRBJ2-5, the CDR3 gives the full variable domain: KAGVTQTPRYLIKTRGQQVTLSCSPISGHRSVSWYQQTPGQGLQFLFEYFSETQRNKGNFPGRFSGRQFSNSRSEMNVSTLELGDSALYLCASSLEGNQETQYFGPGTRLLVL.

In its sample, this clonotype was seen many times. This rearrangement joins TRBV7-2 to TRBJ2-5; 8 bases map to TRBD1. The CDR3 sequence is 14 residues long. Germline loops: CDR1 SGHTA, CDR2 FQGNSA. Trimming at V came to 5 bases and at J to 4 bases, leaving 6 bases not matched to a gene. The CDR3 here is CASSPTGVAETQYF. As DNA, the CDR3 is TGTGCCAGCAGCCCGACAGGGGTCGCAGAGACCCAGTACTTC.

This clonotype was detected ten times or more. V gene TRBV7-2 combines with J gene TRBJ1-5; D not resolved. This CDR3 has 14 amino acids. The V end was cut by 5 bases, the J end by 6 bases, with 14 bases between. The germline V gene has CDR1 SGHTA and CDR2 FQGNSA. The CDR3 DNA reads TGTGCCAGCAGCGCGGGCCCTGGGAGTCAGCCCCAGCATTTT. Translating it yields CASSAGPGSQPQHF.

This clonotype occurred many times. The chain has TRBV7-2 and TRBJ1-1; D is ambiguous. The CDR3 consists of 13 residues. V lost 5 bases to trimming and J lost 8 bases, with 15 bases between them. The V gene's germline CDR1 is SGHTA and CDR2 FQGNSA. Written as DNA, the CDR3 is TGTGCCAGCAGCACCCGATCCAGGACGGAAGCTTTCTTT. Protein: CASSTRSRTEAFF.

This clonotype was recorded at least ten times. The DNA of the CDR3 is TGCGCCAGCAGCTTGAGCAACACTGAAGCTTTCTTT. Its translation is CASSLSNTEAFF. J is TRBJ1-1 and V is TRBV5-1; D not certain. Looked up from germline, CDR1 is SGHRS and CDR2 is YFSETQ. With 1 base removed from V and 2 bases from J, the gap between germline ends came to 3 bases. CDR3 length: 12 amino acids.

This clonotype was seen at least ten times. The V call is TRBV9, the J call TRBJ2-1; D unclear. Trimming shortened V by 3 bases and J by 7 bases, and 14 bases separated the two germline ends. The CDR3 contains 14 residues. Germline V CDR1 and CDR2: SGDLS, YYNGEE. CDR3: CASSALGVSNEQFF. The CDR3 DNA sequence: TGTGCCAGCAGCGCCTTGGGCGTGTCGAATGAGCAGTTCTTC.

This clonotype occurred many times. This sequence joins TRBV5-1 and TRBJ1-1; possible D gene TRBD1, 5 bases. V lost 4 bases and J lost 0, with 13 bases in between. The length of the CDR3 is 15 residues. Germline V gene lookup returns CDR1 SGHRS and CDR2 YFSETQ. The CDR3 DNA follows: TGCGCCAGCAGCCCCTTGACAGTCATGAACACTGAAGCTTTCTTT. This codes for CASSPLTVMNTEAFF.

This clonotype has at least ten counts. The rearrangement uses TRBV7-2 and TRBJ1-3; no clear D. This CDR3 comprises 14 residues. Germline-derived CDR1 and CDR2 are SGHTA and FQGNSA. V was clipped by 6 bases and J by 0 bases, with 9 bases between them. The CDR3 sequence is CASRRLASGNTIYF. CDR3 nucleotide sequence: TGTGCCAGCAGAAGACTCGCCTCTGGAAACACCATATATTTT. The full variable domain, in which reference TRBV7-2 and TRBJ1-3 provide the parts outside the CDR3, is GAGVSQSPSNKVTEKGKDVELRCDPISGHTALYWYRQSLGQGLEFLIYFQGNSAPDKSGLPSDRFSAERTGGSVSTLTIQRTQQEDSAVYLCASRRLASGNTIYFGEGSWLTVV.

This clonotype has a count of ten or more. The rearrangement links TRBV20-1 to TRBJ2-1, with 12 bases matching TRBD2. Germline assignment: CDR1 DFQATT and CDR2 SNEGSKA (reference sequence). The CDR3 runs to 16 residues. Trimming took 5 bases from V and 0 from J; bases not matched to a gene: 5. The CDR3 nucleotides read TGCAGTGCTTTACTAGCGGGGGGTGGCTCCTACAATGAGCAGTTCTTC. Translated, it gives CSALLAGGGSYNEQFF.

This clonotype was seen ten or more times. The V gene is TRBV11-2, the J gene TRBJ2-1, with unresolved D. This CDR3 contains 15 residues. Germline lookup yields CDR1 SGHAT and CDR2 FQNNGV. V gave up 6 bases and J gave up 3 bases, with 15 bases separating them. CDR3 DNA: TGTGCCAGCAGTTCACAAGGTGTGAGCTACAATGAGCAGTTCTTC. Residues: CASSSQGVSYNEQFF. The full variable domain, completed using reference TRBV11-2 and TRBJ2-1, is EAGVAQSPRYKIIEKRQSVAFWCNPISGHATLYWYQQILGQGPKLLIQFQNNGVVDDSQLPKDRFSAERLKGVDSTLKIQPAKLEDSAVYLCASSSQGVSYNEQFFGPGTRLTVL.

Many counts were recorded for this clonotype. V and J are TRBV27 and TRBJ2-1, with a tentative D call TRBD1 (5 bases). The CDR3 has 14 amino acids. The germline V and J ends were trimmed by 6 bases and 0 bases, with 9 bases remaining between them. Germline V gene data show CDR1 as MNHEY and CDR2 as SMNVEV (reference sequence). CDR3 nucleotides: TGTGCCAGCAGGGGGCCTAGCTCCTACAATGAGCAGTTCTTC. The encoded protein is CASRGPSSYNEQFF.

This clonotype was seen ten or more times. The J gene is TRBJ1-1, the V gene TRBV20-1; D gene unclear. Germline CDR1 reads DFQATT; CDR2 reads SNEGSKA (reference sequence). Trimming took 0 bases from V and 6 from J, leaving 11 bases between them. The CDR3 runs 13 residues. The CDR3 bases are TGCAGTGCTAGAGAGTGGAGGACCGCTGAAGCTTTCTTT. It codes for CSAREWRTAEAFF.

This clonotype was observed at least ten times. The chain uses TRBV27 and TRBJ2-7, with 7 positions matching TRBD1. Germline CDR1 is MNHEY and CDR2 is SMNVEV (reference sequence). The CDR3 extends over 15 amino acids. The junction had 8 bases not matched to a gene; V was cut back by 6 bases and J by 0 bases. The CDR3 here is CASRPTGTSSYEQYF. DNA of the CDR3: TGTGCCAGCAGACCGACAGGGACAAGCTCCTACGAGCAGTACTTC.

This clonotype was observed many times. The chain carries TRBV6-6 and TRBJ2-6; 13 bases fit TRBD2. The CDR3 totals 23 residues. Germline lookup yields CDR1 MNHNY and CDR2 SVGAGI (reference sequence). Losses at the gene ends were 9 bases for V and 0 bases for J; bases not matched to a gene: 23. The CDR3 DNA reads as TGTGCCAGTAAAACCTCCAGGGGCCTAGGACTAGCGGGGGACCACTCTGGGGCCAACGTCCTGACTTTC. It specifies CASKTSRGLGLAGDHSGANVLTF.

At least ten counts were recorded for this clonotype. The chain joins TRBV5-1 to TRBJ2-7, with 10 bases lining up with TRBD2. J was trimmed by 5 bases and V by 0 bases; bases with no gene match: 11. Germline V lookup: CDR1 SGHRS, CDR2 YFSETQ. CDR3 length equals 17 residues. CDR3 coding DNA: TGCGCCAGCAGCTTGGAGGCTAGCGGGAGTAAGGCCCACGAGCAGTACTTC. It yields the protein CASSLEASGSKAHEQYF.

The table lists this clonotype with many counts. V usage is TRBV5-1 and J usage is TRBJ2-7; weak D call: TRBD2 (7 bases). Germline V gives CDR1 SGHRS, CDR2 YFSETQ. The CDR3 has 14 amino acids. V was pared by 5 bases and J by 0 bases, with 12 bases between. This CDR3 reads CASRAGASSYEQYF. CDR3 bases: TGCGCCAGCAGGGCGGGGGCGTCCTCCTACGAGCAGTACTTC.

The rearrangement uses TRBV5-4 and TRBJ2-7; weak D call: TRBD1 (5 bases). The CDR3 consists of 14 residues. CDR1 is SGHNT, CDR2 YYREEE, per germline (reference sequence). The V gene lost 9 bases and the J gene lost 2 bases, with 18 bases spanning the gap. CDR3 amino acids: CAMSLGQATYEQYF. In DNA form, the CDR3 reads TGTGCCATGAGCCTGGGGCAGGCTACCTACGAGCAGTACTTC.

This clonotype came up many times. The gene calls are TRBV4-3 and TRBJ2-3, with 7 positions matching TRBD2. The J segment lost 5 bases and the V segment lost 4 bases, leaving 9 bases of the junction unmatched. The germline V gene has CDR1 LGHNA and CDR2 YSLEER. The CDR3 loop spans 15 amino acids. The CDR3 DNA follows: TGCGCCAGCAGCCTTGGCGGGGGATGGGAAGATACGCAGTATTTT. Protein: CASSLGGGWEDTQYF.

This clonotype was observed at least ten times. The CDR3 nucleotides are TGCGCCAGCAGCCCGACCGGGACAGGGGACACTGAAGCTTTCTTT. This encodes CASSPTGTGDTEAFF. The chain links TRBV5-1 to TRBJ1-1, with 10 positions matching TRBD1. Germline V CDR1 and CDR2: SGHRS, YFSETQ. Germline trimming cut 4 bases from V and 3 bases from J; bases unmatched to any gene: 6. This CDR3 region has 15 residues.

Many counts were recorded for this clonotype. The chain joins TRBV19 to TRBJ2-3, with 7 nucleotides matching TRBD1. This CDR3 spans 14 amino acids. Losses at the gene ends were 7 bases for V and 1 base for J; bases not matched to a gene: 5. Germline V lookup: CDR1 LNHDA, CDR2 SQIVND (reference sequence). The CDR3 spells CASTSGQGTDTQYF. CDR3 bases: TGTGCCAGTACCTCCGGACAGGGCACAGATACGCAGTATTTT.

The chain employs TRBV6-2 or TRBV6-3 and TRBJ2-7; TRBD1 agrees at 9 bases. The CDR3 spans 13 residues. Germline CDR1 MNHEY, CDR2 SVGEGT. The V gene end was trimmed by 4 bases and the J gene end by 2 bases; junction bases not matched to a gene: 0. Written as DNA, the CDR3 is TGTGCCAGCAGTTGGGACAGGGCCTACGAGCAGTACTTC. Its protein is CASSWDRAYEQYF.

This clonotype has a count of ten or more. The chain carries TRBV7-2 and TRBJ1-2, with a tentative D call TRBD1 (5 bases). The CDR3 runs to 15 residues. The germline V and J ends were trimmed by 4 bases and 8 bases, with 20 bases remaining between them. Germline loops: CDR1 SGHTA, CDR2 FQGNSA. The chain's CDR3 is CASSSPRWQGEGYTF. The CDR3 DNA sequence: TGTGCCAGCAGCTCGCCCCGGTGGCAGGGAGAAGGCTACACCTTC.

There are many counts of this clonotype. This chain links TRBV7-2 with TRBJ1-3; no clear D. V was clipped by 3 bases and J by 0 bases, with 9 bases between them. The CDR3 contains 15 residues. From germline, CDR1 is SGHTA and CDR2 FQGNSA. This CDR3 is CASSFVPGSGNTIYF. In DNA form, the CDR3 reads TGTGCCAGCAGCTTTGTCCCGGGCTCTGGAAACACCATATATTTT.